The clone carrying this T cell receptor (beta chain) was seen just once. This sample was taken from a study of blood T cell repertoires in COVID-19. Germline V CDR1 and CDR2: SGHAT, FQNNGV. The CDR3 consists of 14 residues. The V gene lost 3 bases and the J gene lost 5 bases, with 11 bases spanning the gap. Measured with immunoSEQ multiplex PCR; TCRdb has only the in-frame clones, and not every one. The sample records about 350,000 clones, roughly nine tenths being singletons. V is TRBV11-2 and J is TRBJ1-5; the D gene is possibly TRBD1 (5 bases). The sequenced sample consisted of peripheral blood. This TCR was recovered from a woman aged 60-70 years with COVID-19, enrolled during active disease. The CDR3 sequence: CASSFGGEYQPQHF. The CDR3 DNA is TGTGCCAGCAGCTTTGGAGGGGAATATCAGCCCCAGCATTTT.